This T cell receptor (beta chain) was recovered during a study of T cells in Graves' hyperthyroidism and ophthalmopathy. CDR3 length: 13 amino acids. The germline gives CDR1 MNHNS, CDR2 SASEGT. Trimming pared 7 bases from V and 0 bases from J, leaving 7 bases between. Researchers took RNA transcripts and amplified the TCR beta CDR3 regions from them. Researchers ran a first-round RT-PCR on the TCR CDR3 using the HTBI primer set. TCRdb ran MiXCR on the multiplex PCR reads and lists one entry per CDR3 protein. Of about half a million distinct CDR3 sequences in the sample, approximately 25% were seen once. A remark on this clonotype: Since a much larger clone is just one base distant, this may be a read error.

The V and J genes are TRBV6-1 and TRBJ1-3, with D hard to call. Sequencing input: blood. The TCR was taken from a woman under 40 with Graves' ophthalmopathy. For the CDR3, the DNA is TGTGCCAGCACGGGATACTCTGGAAACACCATATATTTT. It codes for CASTGYSGNTIYF.